This T cell receptor beta chain came from a study of cytomegalovirus exposure and HLA in healthy donors. On this clone: What it binds is unknown.

Trimming at V came to 10 bases and at J to 0 bases, leaving 6 bases not matched to a gene. The CDR3 is 14 amino acids. Germline V gene data show CDR1 as LNHDA and CDR2 as SQIVND (reference sequence). The donors were part of the validation cohort, which consisted of under 150 subjects and was separate from the first cohort of 666 subjects. Profiled with immunoSEQ multiplex PCR; TCRdb holds only in-frame clones, not every one. The data contain about 160,000 clones, 86% of them seen just once; the ten biggest clones take up approximately 2.1%. Study-wide findings and caveats: A subsequent analysis found that TCR clusters from the first cohort also tended to co-occur in the 120 or so validation repertoires, with about 93% of cluster scores above 0. The majority of TCR sequences were rare, yet some public TCRs appeared in many donors. The investigators catalogued under 200 TCR beta chains as cytomegalovirus-associated.

The sequence was obtained from a woman in her late teens or twenties in good health and CMV-seronegative. The sequenced material came from PBMCs. V gene TRBV19 combines with J gene TRBJ1-5; 7 bases fit TRBD1. The CDR3 loop is CATQYRGSNQPQHF. CDR3 sequence (DNA): TGTGCCACACAATACAGGGGTAGCAATCAGCCCCAGCATTTT. The entire variable domain, with the rest obtained from reference TRBV19 and TRBJ1-5, is as follows: DGGITQSPKYLFRKEGQNVTLSCEQNLNHDAMYWYRQDPGQGLRLIYYSQIVNDFQKGDIAEGYSVSREKKESFPLTVTSAQKNPTAFYLCATQYRGSNQPQHFGDGTRLSIL.